Listed here are 5 T cell receptor beta chains from one sample, sequenced in a study of T cell changes during pregnancy in multiple sclerosis. Sequencing was performed with immunoSEQ multiplex PCR; in TCRdb, only in-frame clones are kept and a portion is missing. The sample holds roughly 35,000 clones; 80% to 95% are singletons and the top ten take around 0.41%. The sequences come from CD4+ T cells from peripheral blood mononuclear cells, collected in the third trimester of pregnancy. The receptor source for this set is a female donor in good health, enrolled as a control in a pregnancy study.

This chain joins TRBV7-3 and TRBJ2-3, with TRBD2 matching over 9 bases. CDR1 is SGHTA, CDR2 FQGTGA, per germline. Unmatched junction bases numbered 7, after V lost 5 bases and J lost 4 bases. This CDR3 is built from 15 residues. The chain's CDR3 is CASSRAGGPPDTQYF. The CDR3, as DNA: TGTGCCAGCAGCCGCGCGGGGGGGCCTCCAGATACGCAGTATTTT.

DNA of the CDR3: TGTGCCAGCAGCCAAGACAGGATATCCCCTCAGAATTACGAGCAGTACTTC. This encodes CASSQDRISPQNYEQYF. The chain has TRBV14 and TRBJ2-7; D is uncertain. CDR3 length: 17 amino acids. Trimming shortened V by 0 bases and J by 4 bases, and 19 bases separated the two germline ends. Germline V gene lookup returns CDR1 SGHDN and CDR2 FVKESK. The whole variable domain, remainder taken from reference TRBV14 and TRBJ2-7, is EAGVTQFPSHSVIEKGQTVTLRCDPISGHDNLYWYRRVMGKEIKFLLHFVKESKQDESGMPNNRFLAERTGGTYSTLKVQPAELEDSGVYFCASSQDRISPQNYEQYFGPGTRLTVT.

This clone was seen only once. V is TRBV2 and J is TRBJ2-4, with D possibly being TRBD1 (5 bases). CDR1 is SNHLY and CDR2 is FYNNEI in the germline V gene. V was pared by 8 bases and J by 12 bases, with 20 bases between. The CDR3 runs to 13 residues. CDR3 in DNA: TGTGCCAGCCGGAGACAGCCCGAATTCAATCAGTACTTC. Amino acid sequence: CASRRQPEFNQYF.

The chain carries TRBV30 and TRBJ2-6, with 11 bases fitting TRBD1. The germline CDR1 and CDR2 sequences are GTSNPN and SVGIG (reference sequence). V shed 2 bases and J 3 bases; nucleotides not matched to a gene: 6. CDR3 length equals 17 residues. The CDR3 loop is CAWSPGQGANGANVLTF. CDR3 DNA sequence: TGTGCCTGGAGTCCCGGACAGGGGGCTAATGGGGCCAACGTCCTGACTTTC.

V and J are TRBV7-9 and TRBJ2-1, with 7 bases matching TRBD1. Germline CDR1 and CDR2: SEHNR and FQNEAQ (reference sequence). The CDR3 spans 15 residues. Losses at the gene ends were 4 bases for V and 0 bases for J; bases not matched to a gene: 3. The CDR3 is CASSSRGSSYNEQFF. The CDR3 DNA reads TGTGCCAGCAGCTCCAGGGGGAGCTCCTACAATGAGCAGTTCTTC.